This TCR beta chain was profiled in a study of blood T cells in healthy people across ages. Study results and caveats: Greater diversity and more naive CD4+ cells were seen in long-lived donors than in aged donors.

The CDR3 loop spans 12 amino acids. On this clonotype: Its target is not known.

Donor samples were obtained from healthy Caucasian individuals from Russia, aged 6 to 90. Total RNA amounts of at least 5 micrograms were extracted per sample. A second PCR, run for about 6 to 11 cycles, used a sample-barcoded 5' primer plus a J-beta primer mix. Tagging of each cDNA molecule was performed by a template-switch adaptor with 12 random nucleotides. TCRdb re-called the 5' RACE reads through MiXCR, storing one row per CDR3 protein. Of 500,000 to 600,000 distinct CDR3 sequences listed, roughly 29% are singletons. The chain has TRBV12-3 or TRBV12-4 and TRBJ2-5, with 7 bases aligning to TRBD2. The DNA end is a closer match to TRBJ2-7, so the J assignment may be wrong. This TCR was sampled from a woman between 70 and 85 years old in good health. Source material: blood. The CDR3 sequence: CASSFAGDEQYF. The CDR3 DNA follows: TGTGCCAGCAGTTTTGCGGGGGACGAGCAGTACTTC.